This T cell receptor beta chain appears in the sequencing data of a study of control samples from healthy donors and cancer patients. This clone appeared a single time. Only in-frame clones appear in the TCRdb table, and some are missing; sequencing was by immunoSEQ multiplex PCR. The sample gives 84,000 or so clones, 91% of which show up once; approximately 14% is in the top ten. The sequence derives from a man aged 30 to 45 in good health. The specimen was blood.

Here the CDR3 reads CASSESAKNIQYF. The CDR3 nucleotides read TGTGCCAGCAGTGAGTCGGCCAAAAACATTCAGTACTTC. This rearrangement joins TRBV2 to TRBJ2-4; D gene ambiguous. CDR1 is SNHLY and CDR2 is FYNNEI in the germline V gene. The ends were cut back, 3 bases at V and 1 base at J, with 4 bases in the middle. The CDR3 consists of 13 residues.